The rows below give T cell receptor beta chains drawn from one sample of a study of blood T cell repertoires in COVID-19. Sequencing was performed with immunoSEQ multiplex PCR; in TCRdb, only in-frame clones are kept and a portion is missing. Here the sample spans more than 150,000 clones, about 85% being singletons. The specimen was peripheral blood. Receptors originate from a woman of 80 years or more with acute or convalescent COVID-19. The CDR3 runs from the conserved cysteine through the conserved F or W. A D gene is named only where the DNA matches it firmly. Size is omitted from some rows. Given values are once, few, many or a class for expanded clones.

TRBJ2-7 | 16 | TRBD1 | TRBV4-2 | - | TGTGCCAGCAGCCAATCCGACGGGACAGGGATGTACGAGCAGTACTTC | CASSQSDGTGMYEQYF
TRBJ1-3 | 17 | TRBD1 | TRBV4-2 | - | TGTGCCAGCAGCCAGGGGTTTGACAGGGGGCGCGGAAACACCATATATTTT | CASSQGFDRGRGNTIYF
TRBJ2-7 | 15 | - | TRBV6-1 | - | TGTGCCAGCAGTGAAGCTTATATTAGCTCCTACGAGCAGTACTTC | CASSEAYISSYEQYF
TRBJ1-3 | 16 | - | TRBV30 | - | TGTGCCTGGAGCTTCCCCCGAGGCGGGAGTGGAAACACCATATATTTT | CAWSFPRGGSGNTIYF
TRBJ2-2 | 15 | - | TRBV14 | - | TGTGCCAGCAGCCAAGTTCGGGCGAACACCGGGGAGCTGTTTTTT | CASSQVRANTGELFF
TRBJ1-2 | 17 | - | TRBV10-3 | - | TGTGCCATCAGTGAACGCCACGACACCGCGTCGAAGGATGGCTACACCTTC | CAISERHDTASKDGYTF
TRBJ1-4 | 16 | TRBD1 | TRBV7-9 | - | TGTGCCAGCAGCCGGGACAGGGTCACAACTAATGAAAAACTGTTTTTT | CASSRDRVTTNEKLFF
TRBJ2-7 | 15 | TRBD2 | TRBV6-5 | - | TGTGCCACGTACCGGACTAGCCTAAGCTCCTACGAGCAGTACTTC | CATYRTSLSSYEQYF
TRBJ2-7 | 16 | TRBD2 | TRBV4-1 | - | TGCGCCAGCAGCCAAGATGTCGGGAGGATGAGCTACGAGCAGTACTTC | CASSQDVGRMSYEQYF
TRBJ1-6 | 14 | - | TRBV7-9 | once | TGTGCCAGCAGCTTAGGACGACAGTATTCACCCCTCCACTTT | CASSLGRQYSPLHF
TRBJ1-1 | 13 | - | TRBV3-1/TRBV3-2 | - | TGTGCCAGCAGCCACGAGGCGTACACTGAAGCTTTCTTT | CASSHEAYTEAFF
TRBJ2-5 | 17 | TRBD1 | TRBV9 | - | TGTGCCAGCAGCGTACACGACAATCCGGGACAGGGTCGAGGCCAGTACTTC | CASSVHDNPGQGRGQYF
TRBJ2-5 | 16 | - | TRBV19 | - | TGTGCCAGTAGTATTGGTAGCGGAACCTCACGAGAGACCCAGTACTTC | CASSIGSGTSRETQYF
TRBJ1-1 | 13 | TRBD1 | TRBV19 | - | TGTGCCAGTAGTCGGGACAGGGCGGCTGAAGCTTTCTTT | CASSRDRAAEAFF
TRBJ1-6 | 13 | - | TRBV19 | - | TGTGCCAGTAGTAGCGTACCGGGATCACCCCTCCACTTT | CASSSVPGSPLHF
TRBJ2-1 | 16 | - | TRBV20-1 | - | TGCAGTGCTAGTGGTGCATGGGCCTCTTCCTACAATGAGCAGTTCTTC | CSASGAWASSYNEQFF
TRBJ2-2 | 14 | - | TRBV24-1 | - | TGTGCCACAATGGGGGGGCTCAACACCGGGGAGCTGTTTTTT | CATMGGLNTGELFF
TRBJ1-4 | 15 | - | TRBV6-5 | - | TGTGCCAGCAGTTACGGGAGGGGGGCTAATGAAAAACTGTTTTTT | CASSYGRGANEKLFF
TRBJ2-1 | 14 | TRBD2 | TRBV6-5 | - | TGTGCCAGCTCCCCGGGACTAGCGACCAATGAGCAGTTCTTC | CASSPGLATNEQFF
TRBJ2-1 | 11 | - | TRBV20-1 | - | TGCAGTGCTAGCGACAACAATGAGCAGTTCTTC | CSASDNNEQFF
TRBJ2-3 | 13 | - | TRBV4-3 | - | TGCGCCAGCAGCCAAGAACGTAGAGATACGCAGTATTTT | CASSQERRDTQYF
TRBJ2-1 | 15 | - | TRBV11-2 | - | TGTGCCAGCAGCTTAGACGGGAGCTCCTACAATGAGCAGTTCTTC | CASSLDGSSYNEQFF
TRBJ2-1 | 16 | TRBD2 | TRBV12-5 | - | TGTGCTAGTGGTTTGGTTGGGCTAGCGGGAGTTGGTGAGCAGTTCTTC | CASGLVGLAGVGEQFF
TRBJ1-2 | 15 | TRBD1 | TRBV4-2 | - | TGTGCCAGCAGCCAAGGGGACAGGGGAACCAGAGGCTACACCTTC | CASSQGDRGTRGYTF